These 19 T cell receptor beta chains came from one sample sequenced in a study of blood T cell repertoires in COVID-19. Clones were sequenced by immunoSEQ multiplex PCR, and TCRdb holds only the in-frame ones, with some missing. This table holds roughly 120,000 clones, 85% to 90% found once. The sequenced sample was peripheral blood. The receptors come from a woman aged 70 to 79 with acute or convalescent COVID-19.

The chain recombines TRBV5-5 with TRBJ1-1; possible D gene TRBD1, 6 bases. Germline CDR1 reads SGHKS; CDR2 reads YYEKEE (reference sequence). This CDR3 is built from 13 residues. Deletions cut 3 bases from V and 0 bases from J, with 6 bases between. CDR3 bases: TGTGCCAGCAGCTGGGGGCTGAACACTGAAGCTTTCTTT. Its protein is CASSWGLNTEAFF.

The V call is TRBV7-9, the J call TRBJ2-1; D perhaps matches TRBD1 (5 bases). Trimming cost V 2 bases and J 7 bases, with 21 bases left between them. The germline gives CDR1 SEHNR, CDR2 FQNEAQ (reference sequence). The length of the CDR3 is 17 residues. The CDR3 coding sequence is TGTGCCAGCAGCTTACTTACCGGACACGGTCGTAGGAATGAGCAGTTCTTC. This sequence encodes CASSLLTGHGRRNEQFF.

J is TRBJ1-4 and V is TRBV5-6; tentatively, D is TRBD1 (6 bases). The CDR3 loop spans 13 amino acids. The V gene lost 8 bases and the J gene lost 1 base, with 9 bases spanning the gap. Germline assignment: CDR1 SGHDT and CDR2 YYEEEE. The CDR3, as DNA: TGTGCCAGTGCACAGGGAACTAATGAAAAACTGTTTTTT. Residues: CASAQGTNEKLFF. Looking up the rest from reference TRBV5-6 and TRBJ1-4 gives the full variable domain: DAGVTQSPTHLIKTRGQQVTLRCSPKSGHDTVSWYQQALGQGPQFIFQYYEEEERQRGNFPDRFSGHQFPNYSSELNVNALLLGDSALYLCASAQGTNEKLFFGSGTQLSVL.

CDR3 DNA: TGTGCCAGCAGCTTGGGCCTAGCGGGCACAGATACGCAGTATTTT. Its translation: CASSLGLAGTDTQYF. The chain links TRBV5-4 to TRBJ2-3, with 7 bases lining up with TRBD2. CDR3 length equals 15 residues. CDR1 SGHNT and CDR2 YYREEE come from the germline V gene (reference sequence). Trimming took 0 bases from V and 1 from J; bases not matched to a gene: 2.

There are a few counts of this clone. CDR3 coding DNA: TGCGCCAGCAGTGGCGCCGGGGGACTTCCCTACAATGAGCAGTTCTTC. Protein product: CASSGAGGLPYNEQFF. V gene TRBV10-1 combines with J gene TRBJ2-1, with D perhaps matching TRBD2 (6 bases). CDR3 length equals 16 residues. The V end lost 4 bases, the J end lost 2 bases, and 15 bases lay between the germline ends. Germline V gene data show CDR1 as WNHNN and CDR2 as SYGVQD (reference sequence).

This clone was counted a single time. The chain uses TRBV15 and TRBJ1-1; D is uncertain. CDR1 is LNHNV, CDR2 YYDKDF, per germline (reference sequence). The CDR3 has 16 residues. With 5 bases removed from V and 0 bases from J, the gap between germline ends came to 16 bases. The CDR3 is CATSSLRGAMNTEAFF. DNA for the CDR3: TGTGCCACCAGCTCCCTCCGAGGCGCGATGAACACTGAAGCTTTCTTT. Filled out from reference TRBV15 and TRBJ1-1, the complete variable domain reads DAMVIQNPRYQVTQFGKPVTLSCSQTLNHNVMYWYQQKSSQAPKLLFHYYDKDFNNEADTPDNFQSRRPNTSFCFLDIRSPGLGDTAMYLCATSSLRGAMNTEAFFGQGTRLTVV.

V and J are TRBV7-2 and TRBJ1-5, with 8 bases lining up with TRBD1. After removal of 2 bases from V and 3 bases from J, the junction contained 6 bases not matched to a gene. Looked up from germline, CDR1 is SGHTA and CDR2 is FQGNSA. This CDR3 has 16 amino acids. This chain's CDR3 is CASSLNGQGFNQPQHF. CDR3 DNA: TGTGCCAGCAGCTTAAACGGACAGGGATTCAATCAGCCCCAGCATTTT.

The CDR3: CASSSQASNYGYTF. The CDR3, as DNA: TGTGCCAGCAGCTCTCAGGCGTCTAACTATGGCTACACCTTC. The chain joins TRBV7-9 to TRBJ1-2, with D uncertain. V was cut by 4 bases and J by 0 bases, with 9 bases left in between. This CDR3 has 14 amino acids. Looked up from germline, CDR1 is SEHNR and CDR2 is FQNEAQ (reference sequence).

V gene TRBV6-5 combines with J gene TRBJ2-5; D is perhaps TRBD2 (5 bases). Trimming pared 6 bases from V and 5 bases from J, leaving 16 bases between. CDR1 MNHEY and CDR2 SVGAGI come from the germline V gene. The CDR3 sequence is 14 residues long. The CDR3 coding sequence is TGTGCCAGCAGCCCCGGGTCGAGGAGGGAGACCCAGTACTTC. This codes for CASSPGSRRETQYF.

This clone was detected once. The CDR3 nucleotides are TGCGCCAGCAGGGGCCCGGGACAGGGGGGCACTGAAGCTTTCTTT. Translating gives CASRGPGQGGTEAFF. The chain combines TRBV5-1 with TRBJ1-1; 11 nucleotides align to TRBD1. The V gene end was trimmed by 5 bases and the J gene end by 4 bases; junction bases not matched to a gene: 7. Germline CDR1 reads SGHRS; CDR2 reads YFSETQ. This CDR3 is built from 15 residues. The whole variable domain, remainder taken from reference TRBV5-1 and TRBJ1-1, is KAGVTQTPRYLIKTRGQQVTLSCSPISGHRSVSWYQQTPGQGLQFLFEYFSETQRNKGNFPGRFSGRQFSNSRSEMNVSTLELGDSALYLCASRGPGQGGTEAFFGQGTRLTVV.

The CDR3 reads CASSFQMGRTEAFF. CDR3 DNA sequence: TGTGCCAGCAGTTTTCAGATGGGGCGAACAGAGGCTTTCTTT. V gene TRBV28 combines with J gene TRBJ1-1, with TRBD1 as a possible D gene (5 bases). Trimming shortened V by 3 bases and J by 11 bases, and 19 bases separated the two germline ends. CDR1 is MDHEN, CDR2 SYDVKM, per germline. The CDR3 is made up of 14 amino acids. Using reference TRBV28 and TRBJ1-1 for the parts outside the CDR3, the full variable domain is DVKVTQSSRYLVKRTGEKVFLECVQDMDHENMFWYRQDPGLGLRLIYFSYDVKMKEKGDIPEGYSVSREKKERFSLILESASTNQTSMYLCASSFQMGRTEAFFGQGTRLTVV.

V is TRBV28 and J is TRBJ2-1; D is ambiguous. CDR3 length: 14 residues. Deletions cut 3 bases from V and 3 bases from J, with 9 bases between. Per germline, CDR1 MDHEN and CDR2 SYDVKM. This chain's CDR3 is CASSLSPFYNEQFF. CDR3 nucleotides: TGTGCCAGCAGTTTGAGCCCCTTCTACAATGAGCAGTTCTTC.

J is TRBJ1-3 and V is TRBV11-2; D is possibly TRBD1 (6 bases). The CDR3 runs to 16 residues. V was trimmed by 6 bases and J by 2 bases, leaving 17 bases between them. Germline V gene lookup returns CDR1 SGHAT and CDR2 FQNNGV. The CDR3 here is CASSRVQGNAGNTIYF. In DNA, the CDR3 is TGTGCCAGCAGTCGGGTACAGGGTAACGCTGGAAACACCATATATTTT.

The rearrangement uses TRBV10-3 and TRBJ2-3, with a tentative D call TRBD1 (6 bases). The CDR3 sequence is 17 residues long. Germline CDR1 ENHRY, CDR2 SYGVKD. V was trimmed by 2 bases and J by 0 bases, leaving 15 bases between them. The CDR3 sequence is CAISEGGHSGSTDTQYF. As DNA, the CDR3 is TGTGCCATCAGTGAGGGGGGACACTCAGGTAGCACAGATACGCAGTATTTT.

V is TRBV2 and J is TRBJ2-5, with 10 bases aligning to TRBD1. The V and J ends lost 2 bases and 5 bases, in that order; junction bases with no gene match: 5. The CDR3 is made up of 15 amino acids. Looked up from germline, CDR1 is SNHLY and CDR2 is FYNNEI. The CDR3 reads CASSEIRTGGETQYF. For the CDR3, the DNA is TGTGCCAGCAGTGAAATAAGGACAGGGGGGGAGACCCAGTACTTC.

The rearrangement uses TRBV4-1 and TRBJ1-1; D is possibly TRBD1 (6 bases). CDR1 and CDR2 from the germline V gene are MGHRA and YSYEKL. This CDR3 is built from 15 residues. The V and J ends lost 6 bases and 2 bases respectively, with 16 bases between them. CDR3 amino acids: CASRSRTQGNTEAFF. CDR3 DNA sequence: TGCGCCAGCAGGTCACGAACACAGGGTAACACTGAAGCTTTCTTT.

This sequence joins TRBV6-4 and TRBJ2-2; 7 nucleotides align to TRBD2. V lost 5 bases to trimming and J lost 0 bases; unmatched junction nucleotides: 6. In germline, CDR1 is MRHNA, CDR2 SNTAGT. The CDR3 runs 16 residues. Here the CDR3 DNA reads TGTGCCAGCAGTTCCGGACTAGGCGCGAACACCGGGGAGCTGTTTTTT. Residues: CASSSGLGANTGELFF.

V gene TRBV6-1 combines with J gene TRBJ2-7; possibly TRBD1 for D (6 bases). The CDR3 sequence is 13 residues long. Germline V gene lookup returns CDR1 MNHNS and CDR2 SASEGT. V lost 2 bases and J lost 3, with 8 bases in between. The CDR3: CASSERGSYEQYF. DNA for the CDR3: TGTGCCAGCAGTGAAAGGGGGAGCTACGAGCAGTACTTC.

The chain joins TRBV6-6 to TRBJ1-5; 7 nucleotides match TRBD1. Unmatched junction bases numbered 9, after V lost 10 bases and J lost 6 bases. Germline lookup yields CDR1 MNHNY and CDR2 SVGAGI (reference sequence). CDR3 length equals 13 residues. In nucleotides, the CDR3 is TGTGCCACGGGACAGTCGGACAGTCAGCCCCAGCATTTT. This gives the protein CATGQSDSQPQHF.